This TCR beta chain stems from a study of patients and donors after allogeneic stem cell transplantation. This clonotype was detected a few times. V was shortened by 5 bases and J by 5 bases, with 14 bases between the two germline ends. The germline CDR1 and CDR2 sequences are DFQATT and SNEGSKA (reference sequence). CDR3 length: 13 residues. Using its own MiXCR run on the RT-PCR reads, TCRdb lists one record per CDR3 protein. The sample lists around 70,000 distinct CDR3 sequences; around a quarter were seen once. Material for sequencing was blood, either unsorted or a sorted T cell fraction (not recorded which). The chain couples TRBV20-1 to TRBJ2-3; weak D call: TRBD2 (5 bases). The clonotype originates from a human donor who was either an allogeneic HSCT recipient or a stem cell or donor lymphocyte infusion donor (not recorded which). It is not recorded whose cells these are; they may come from a transplant donor. CDR3 protein: CSALSLAEDTQYF. The CDR3 nucleotides are TGCAGTGCTCTCTCTCTAGCTGAAGATACGCAGTATTTT.